This T cell receptor beta chain was recovered during a study of T-cell memory formation after mild COVID-19. TCRdb redid the calling of the 5' RACE reads with MiXCR, one entry per CDR3 protein. The sample has around 390,000 distinct CDR3 sequences; about a sixth are singletons. Study-wide findings and caveats: Second-wave clones that peaked on day 37 lacked confirmed SARS-CoV-2 specificity. Clones that contracted from day 15 to 85 were balanced CD4/CD8, while later expanders leaned CD4+.

A few counts support this clonotype. Its specificity is unknown. The ends lost 0 bases at V and 8 bases at J; junction bases unmatched: 7. The CDR3 is 16 residues long. Germline V gene data show CDR1 as SGHRS and CDR2 as YFSETQ. The genes are TRBV5-1 and TRBJ1-6; the match to TRBD1 covers 8 bases. Sequencing was performed on PBMCs or a T cell subset sorted from them (not recorded which). The receptor was isolated from a man aged 18 to 29 who had mild COVID-19 (a few samples of this study predate the infection). Cell type and time point are not known. The CDR3 DNA reads TGCGCCAGCAGCTTGGGGGTTCAGGGGGCTGATTCACCCCTCCACTTT. This gives the protein CASSLGVQGADSPLHF.